This T cell receptor (beta chain) is from a study of patients and donors after allogeneic stem cell transplantation. CDR1 LGHNA and CDR2 YSLEER come from the germline V gene. With 1 base removed from V and 6 bases from J, the gap between germline ends came to 15 bases. This CDR3 spans 16 amino acids. Each CDR3 protein gets one entry after TCRdb re-called the RT-PCR reads with MiXCR. The table includes some 880,000 distinct CDR3 sequences, roughly 18% detected once. The sample consisted of blood, either unsorted or a sorted T cell fraction (not recorded which). This chain connects TRBV4-3 to TRBJ2-2, with D tentatively TRBD1 or TRBD2 (5 bases each). The receptor was isolated from a human donor who was either an allogeneic HSCT recipient or a stem cell or donor lymphocyte infusion donor (not recorded which). It is not recorded whose cells these are; they may come from a transplant donor. CDR3 region: CASSQVAGSGPGELFF. In DNA form, the CDR3 reads TGCGCCAGCAGCCAAGTGGCAGGGAGCGGCCCCGGGGAGCTGTTTTTT.